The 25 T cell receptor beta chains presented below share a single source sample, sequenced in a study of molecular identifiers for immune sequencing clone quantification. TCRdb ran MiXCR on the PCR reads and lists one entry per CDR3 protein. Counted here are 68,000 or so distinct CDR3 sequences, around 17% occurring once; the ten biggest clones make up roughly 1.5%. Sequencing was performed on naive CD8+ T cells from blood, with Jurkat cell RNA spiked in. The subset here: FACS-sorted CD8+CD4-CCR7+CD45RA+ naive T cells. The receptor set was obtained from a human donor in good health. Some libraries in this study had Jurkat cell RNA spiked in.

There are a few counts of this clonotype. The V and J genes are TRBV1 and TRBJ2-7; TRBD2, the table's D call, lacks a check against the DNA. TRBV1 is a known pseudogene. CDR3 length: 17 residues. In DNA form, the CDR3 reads TGCACCAGCAGCCAACGGAATGGACTAGCGGGAGACTACGAGCAGTACTTC. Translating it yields CTSSQRNGLAGDYEQYF.

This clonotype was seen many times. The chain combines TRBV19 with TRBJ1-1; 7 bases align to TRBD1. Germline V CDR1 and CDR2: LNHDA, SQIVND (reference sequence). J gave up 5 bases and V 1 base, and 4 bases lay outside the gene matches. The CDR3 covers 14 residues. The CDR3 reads CASSIADRTTEAFF. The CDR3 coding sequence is TGTGCCAGTAGTATAGCGGACAGGACTACTGAAGCTTTCTTT.

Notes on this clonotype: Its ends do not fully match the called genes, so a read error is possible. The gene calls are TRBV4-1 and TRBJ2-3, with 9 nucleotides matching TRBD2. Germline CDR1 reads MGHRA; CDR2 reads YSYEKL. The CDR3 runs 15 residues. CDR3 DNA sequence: TGCGCCAGTAGCCTATTAGGACTAGCGTGGGATACGCAGTATTTT. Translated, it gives CASSLLGLAWDTQYF.

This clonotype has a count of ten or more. CDR3 protein: CSSQTDGYEQYF. Written as DNA, the CDR3 is TGCAGCTCCCAGACCGACGGCTACGAGCAGTACTTC. This chain uses TRBV29-1 with TRBJ2-7, with D unresolved. The CDR3 runs 12 residues. CDR1 and CDR2 (germline): SQVTM, ANQGSEA. The V end was cut by 8 bases, the J end by 3 bases, with 14 bases between.

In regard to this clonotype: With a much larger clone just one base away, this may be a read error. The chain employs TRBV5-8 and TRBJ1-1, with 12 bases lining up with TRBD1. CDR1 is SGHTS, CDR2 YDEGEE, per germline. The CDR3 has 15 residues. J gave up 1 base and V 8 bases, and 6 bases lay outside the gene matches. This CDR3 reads CARSEGQGANTEAFF. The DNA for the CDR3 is TGTGCCAGAAGCGAGGGACAGGGGGCGAACACTGAAGCTTTCTTT.

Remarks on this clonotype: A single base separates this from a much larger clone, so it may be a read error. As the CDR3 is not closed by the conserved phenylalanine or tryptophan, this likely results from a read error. The CDR3 loop is CASSPTSLSSYNEQFS. CDR3 nucleotide sequence: TGTGCCAGCAGCCCTACCTCCCTGAGCTCCTACAATGAGCAGTTCTCC. This chain joins TRBV27 and TRBJ2-1; the D is unclear. The V end was cut by 6 bases, the J end by 0 bases, with 15 bases between. The CDR3 has 16 residues. The germline gives CDR1 MNHEY, CDR2 SMNVEV (reference sequence).

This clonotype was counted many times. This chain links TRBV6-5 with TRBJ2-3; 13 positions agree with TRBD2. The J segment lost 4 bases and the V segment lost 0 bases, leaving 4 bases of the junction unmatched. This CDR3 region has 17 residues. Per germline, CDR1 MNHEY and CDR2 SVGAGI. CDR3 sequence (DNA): TGTGCCAGCAGTTACTCTGGACTAGCGGGAGAGGCAGATACGCAGTATTTT. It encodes CASSYSGLAGEADTQYF.

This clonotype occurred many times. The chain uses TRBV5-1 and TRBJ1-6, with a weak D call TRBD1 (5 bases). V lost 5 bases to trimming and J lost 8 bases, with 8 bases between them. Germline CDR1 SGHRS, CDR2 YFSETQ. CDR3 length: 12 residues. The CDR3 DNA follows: TGCGCCAGCAGACTGGGGGATTCACCCCTCCACTTT. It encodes CASRLGDSPLHF. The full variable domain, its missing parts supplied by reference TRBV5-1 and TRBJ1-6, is KAGVTQTPRYLIKTRGQQVTLSCSPISGHRSVSWYQQTPGQGLQFLFEYFSETQRNKGNFPGRFSGRQFSNSRSEMNVSTLELGDSALYLCASRLGDSPLHFGNGTRLTVT.

Here the CDR3 DNA reads TGTGCCAGCAGTTTAAATGCCAAGGAAACTTATGGCTACACCTTC. It yields the protein CASSLNAKETYGYTF. This chain connects TRBV28 to TRBJ1-2; D not certain. V lost 2 bases and J 5 bases, leaving 15 bases between the germline ends. CDR3 length equals 15 residues. Germline V gene lookup returns CDR1 MDHEN and CDR2 SYDVKM.

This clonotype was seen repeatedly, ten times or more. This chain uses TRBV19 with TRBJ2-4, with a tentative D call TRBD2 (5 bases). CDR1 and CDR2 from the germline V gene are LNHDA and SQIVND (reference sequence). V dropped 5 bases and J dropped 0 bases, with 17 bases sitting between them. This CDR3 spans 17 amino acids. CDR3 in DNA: TGTGCCAGTAGTCCGTCAGGTTATGGACTAGCCAAAAACATTCAGTACTTC. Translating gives CASSPSGYGLAKNIQYF.

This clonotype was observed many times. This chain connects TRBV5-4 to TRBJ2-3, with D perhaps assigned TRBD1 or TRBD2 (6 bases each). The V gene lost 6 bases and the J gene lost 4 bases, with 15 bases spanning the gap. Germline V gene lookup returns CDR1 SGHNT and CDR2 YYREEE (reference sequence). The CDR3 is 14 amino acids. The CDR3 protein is CASTVEGEADTQYF. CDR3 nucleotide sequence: TGTGCCAGCACCGTGGAGGGGGAGGCAGATACGCAGTATTTT.

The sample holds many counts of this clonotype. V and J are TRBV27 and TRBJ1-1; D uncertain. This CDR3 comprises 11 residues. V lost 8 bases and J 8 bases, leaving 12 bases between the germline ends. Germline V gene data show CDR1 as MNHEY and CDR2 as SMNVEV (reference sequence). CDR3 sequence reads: CASASRQEAFF. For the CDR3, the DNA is TGTGCCAGCGCTTCAAGGCAGGAAGCTTTCTTT.

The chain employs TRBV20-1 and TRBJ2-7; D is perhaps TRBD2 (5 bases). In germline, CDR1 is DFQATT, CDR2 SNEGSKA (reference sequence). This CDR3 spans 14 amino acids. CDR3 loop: CGATPSRTTYEQYF. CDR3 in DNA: TGCGGCGCGACACCTAGCCGAACCACCTACGAGCAGTACTTC.

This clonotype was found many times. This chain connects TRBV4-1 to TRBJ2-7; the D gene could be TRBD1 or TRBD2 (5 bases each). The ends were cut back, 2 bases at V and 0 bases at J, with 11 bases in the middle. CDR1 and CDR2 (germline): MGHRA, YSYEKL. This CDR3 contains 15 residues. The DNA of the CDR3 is TGCGCCAGCAGCCAATCTCCAGGGACCTCCTACGAGCAGTACTTC. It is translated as CASSQSPGTSYEQYF.

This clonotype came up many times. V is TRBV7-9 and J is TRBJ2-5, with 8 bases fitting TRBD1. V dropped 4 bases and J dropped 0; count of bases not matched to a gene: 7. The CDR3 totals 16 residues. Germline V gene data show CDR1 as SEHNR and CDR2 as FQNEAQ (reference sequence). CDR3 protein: CASSYGQGFYQETQYF. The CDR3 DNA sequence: TGTGCCAGCAGCTACGGACAGGGTTTTTACCAAGAGACCCAGTACTTC.

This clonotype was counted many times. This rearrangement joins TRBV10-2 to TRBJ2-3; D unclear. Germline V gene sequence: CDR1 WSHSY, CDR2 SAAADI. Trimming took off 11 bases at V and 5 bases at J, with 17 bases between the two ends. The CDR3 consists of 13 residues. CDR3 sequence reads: CAHRGLRLDTQYF. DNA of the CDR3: TGCGCCCACCGTGGGCTCCGTCTAGATACGCAGTATTTT.

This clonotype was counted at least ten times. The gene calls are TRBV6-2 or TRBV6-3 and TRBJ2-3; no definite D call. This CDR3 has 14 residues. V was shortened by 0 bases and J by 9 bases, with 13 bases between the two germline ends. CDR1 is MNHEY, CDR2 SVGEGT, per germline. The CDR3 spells CASSYSYLLLTQYF. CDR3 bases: TGTGCCAGCAGTTACTCGTATTTGCTACTGACGCAGTATTTT.

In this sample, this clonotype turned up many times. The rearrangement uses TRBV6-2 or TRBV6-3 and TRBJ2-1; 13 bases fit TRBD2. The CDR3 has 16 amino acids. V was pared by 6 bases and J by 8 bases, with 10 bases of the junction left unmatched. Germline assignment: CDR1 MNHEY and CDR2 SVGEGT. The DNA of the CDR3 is TGTGCCAGCAGACCTAAACTAGCGGGAGGGCCCTATGAGCAGTTCTTC. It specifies CASRPKLAGGPYEQFF.

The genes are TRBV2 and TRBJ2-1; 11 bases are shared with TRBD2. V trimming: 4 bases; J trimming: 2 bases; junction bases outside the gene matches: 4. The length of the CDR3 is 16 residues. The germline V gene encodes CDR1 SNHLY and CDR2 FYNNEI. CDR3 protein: CASSGLAGTAYNEQFF. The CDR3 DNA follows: TGTGCCAGCAGTGGACTAGCGGGAACGGCCTACAATGAGCAGTTCTTC.

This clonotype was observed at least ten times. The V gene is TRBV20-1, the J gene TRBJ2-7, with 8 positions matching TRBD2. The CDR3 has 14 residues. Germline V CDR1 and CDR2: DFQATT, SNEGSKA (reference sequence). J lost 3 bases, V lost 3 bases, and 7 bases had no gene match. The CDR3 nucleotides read TGCAGTGCTAGGGAACTCAGCGGGAGCTACGAGCAGTACTTC. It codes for CSARELSGSYEQYF.

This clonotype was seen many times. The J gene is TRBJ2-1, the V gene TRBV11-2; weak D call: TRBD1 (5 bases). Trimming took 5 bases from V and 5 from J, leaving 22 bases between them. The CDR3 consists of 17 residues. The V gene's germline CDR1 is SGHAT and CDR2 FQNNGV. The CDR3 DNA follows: TGTGCCAGCAGCCGACGCGGCCCAGGGCAGTTTGACAATGAGCAGTTCTTC. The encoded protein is CASSRRGPGQFDNEQFF.

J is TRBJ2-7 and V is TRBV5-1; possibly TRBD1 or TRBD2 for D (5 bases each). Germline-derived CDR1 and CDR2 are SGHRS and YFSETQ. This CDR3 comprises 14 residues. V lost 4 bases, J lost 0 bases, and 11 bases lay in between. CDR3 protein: CASSLGDDSYEQYF. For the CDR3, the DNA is TGCGCCAGCAGCCTCGGGGACGACTCCTACGAGCAGTACTTC.

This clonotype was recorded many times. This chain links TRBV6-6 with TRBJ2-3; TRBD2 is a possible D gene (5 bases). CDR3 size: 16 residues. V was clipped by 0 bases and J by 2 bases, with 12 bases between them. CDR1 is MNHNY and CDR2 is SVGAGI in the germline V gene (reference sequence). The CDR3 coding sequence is TGTGCCAGCAGTTACTCGCTAGCCGCGAACACAGATACGCAGTATTTT. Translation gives CASSYSLAANTDTQYF.

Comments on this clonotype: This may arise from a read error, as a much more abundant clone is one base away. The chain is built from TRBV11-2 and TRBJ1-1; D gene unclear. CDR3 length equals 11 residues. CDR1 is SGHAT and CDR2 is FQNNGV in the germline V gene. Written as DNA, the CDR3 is TGTGCCAGCGAAATGAACACTGAAGCTTACTTT. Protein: CASEMNTEAYF.

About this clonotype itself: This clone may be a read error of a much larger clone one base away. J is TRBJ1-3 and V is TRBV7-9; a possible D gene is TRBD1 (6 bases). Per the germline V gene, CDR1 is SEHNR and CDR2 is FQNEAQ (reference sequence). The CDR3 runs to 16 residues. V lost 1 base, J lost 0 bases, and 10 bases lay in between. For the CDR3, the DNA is TGTGCCAGCAGCTTAGGGGGGGCTCTCTCTGGAAACACCATATATTTT. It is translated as CASSLGGALSGNTIYF.